A selection of T cell receptor beta chains follows, all from one sample in a study of T cells after yellow fever vaccination. One entry per CDR3 protein results from TCRdb running MiXCR on the 5' RACE reads. The sample has over 250,000 distinct CDR3 sequences, 5.2% seen once; the top ten hold around 3.5%. The specimen comprised CD4+ T cells sorted from PBMCs, sampled on the day of the yellow fever booster vaccination. The receptors were gathered from a man aged 18 to 35 who received the YFV17D yellow fever vaccine. CDR3s include the opening cysteine and the closing phenylalanine or tryptophan. The D gene is left open where the match is weak. Some rows have no size entry. The others give once, few or many, or a class for an expanded clone.

CASSYRDREFGYTF | TGCGCCAGCAGCTACCGGGACAGGGAATTTGGCTACACCTTC | . | TRBJ1-2 | TRBD1 | TRBV5-1
CASTGIGGYGYTF | TGTGCCAGTACTGGGATAGGAGGCTATGGCTACACCTTC | few | TRBJ1-2 | . | TRBV19
CATTGQNSPLHF | TGTGCCACTACGGGACAGAATTCACCCCTCCACTTT | . | TRBJ1-6 | TRBD1 | TRBV6-5
CASRPGQTGNQPQHF | TGTGCCAGCAGACCGGGACAGACGGGCAATCAGCCCCAGCATTTT | few | TRBJ1-5 | TRBD1 | TRBV6-1
CASVRDRGNYEQYF | TGCGCCAGCGTCCGGGACAGGGGAAACTACGAGCAGTACTTC | few | TRBJ2-7 | TRBD1 | TRBV5-1
CASSLGDTDTQYF | TGCGCCAGCAGCTTGGGGGACACAGATACGCAGTATTTT | many | TRBJ2-3 | . | TRBV5-1
CASSLGLAGQETQYF | TGCGCCAGCAGCTTGGGACTAGCGGGGCAAGAGACCCAGTACTTC | many | TRBJ2-5 | TRBD2 | TRBV5-1
CASSYRGSNYGYTF | TGTGCCAGCAGTTACAGGGGTTCCAACTATGGCTACACCTTC | . | TRBJ1-2 | TRBD1 | TRBV12-3/TRBV12-4
CASSLAVPGSYGYTF | TGCGCCAGCAGCTTGGCCGTGCCCGGGAGCTATGGCTACACCTTC | . | TRBJ1-2 | . | TRBV5-1
CASGTDRGARLQYF | TGTGCCAGCGGAACCGACAGGGGGGCCCGATTGCAGTATTTT | . | TRBJ2-3 | TRBD1 | TRBV6-5
CASSGGETEADTQYF | TGTGCCAGCAGTGGCGGAGAGACGGAGGCAGATACGCAGTATTTT | few | TRBJ2-3 | . | TRBV6-5
CASSAVAGGNTDTQYF | TGTGCCAGCAGCGCAGTAGCGGGGGGGAACACAGATACGCAGTATTTT | many | TRBJ2-3 | TRBD2 | TRBV9
CSARTVVFTDTQYF | TGCAGCGCCAGGACAGTGGTCTTCACAGATACGCAGTATTTT | . | TRBJ2-3 | . | TRBV29-1
CASSMPGGRETQYF | TGTGCCAGCAGCATGCCAGGGGGCCGGGAGACCCAGTACTTC | few | TRBJ2-5 | TRBD1 | TRBV5-6
CASSLTGGTGVYGYTF | TGTGCCAGCAGCTTAACCGGGGGCACTGGTGTCTATGGCTACACCTTC | few | TRBJ1-2 | . | TRBV7-6
CASPQRGNNEQFF | TGTGCCAGTCCCCAGCGGGGCAACAATGAGCAGTTCTTC | few | TRBJ2-1 | TRBD2 | TRBV25-1
CASSLKRQTRTDTQYF | TGTGCCAGCAGCTTAAAGAGACAGACGCGCACAGATACGCAGTATTTT | few | TRBJ2-3 | . | TRBV7-3
CASSLILSSSSVGYTF | TGTGCCAGCAGCTTAATTCTGAGTTCCAGTTCTGTTGGCTACACCTTC | . | TRBJ1-2 | . | TRBV7-9
CASSRDSSTEAFF | TGTGCCAGCAGTCGGGACAGCTCCACTGAAGCTTTCTTT | . | TRBJ1-1 | TRBD1 | TRBV6-2/TRBV6-3
CASRQQGVPNEQFF | TGTGCCAGCAGGCAACAGGGGGTACCCAATGAGCAGTTCTTC | . | TRBJ2-1 | TRBD1 | TRBV6-2/TRBV6-3
CASATGTMTYNEQFF | TGCGCCAGCGCAACAGGTACCATGACGTACAATGAGCAGTTCTTC | many | TRBJ2-1 | . | TRBV5-1